The 30 T cell receptor beta chains listed next were all sequenced from one sample in a study of cytomegalovirus exposure and HLA in healthy donors. PCR amplification relied on 60 Vbeta primers (plus 13 Jbeta primers). Produced via immunoSEQ multiplex PCR; TCRdb's table is partial and in-frame only. This sample's clone table lists about 39,000 clones. Sequencing input: PBMCs. The source of these receptors is a woman between 25 and 40 years old in good health and CMV-seropositive.

This chain links TRBV7-2 with TRBJ2-2; TRBD2 aligns across 12 bases. V gave up 3 bases and J gave up 4 bases; unmatched junction bases: 6. From germline, CDR1 is SGHTA and CDR2 FQGNSA. The CDR3 spans 17 residues. CDR3 sequence (DNA): TGTGCCAGCAGCTTCCCTAGCGGGGGGGCCGTCACCGGGGAGCTGTTTTTT. Translated, it gives CASSFPSGGAVTGELFF.

The J gene is TRBJ1-5, the V gene TRBV6-1; possibly TRBD1 for D (6 bases). There are 13 residues in the CDR3. Trimming stripped 9 bases from V and 2 bases from J, with 11 bases between. The V gene's germline CDR1 is MNHNS and CDR2 SASEGT. The chain's CDR3 is CASSQGRNQPQHF. The CDR3 nucleotides read TGTGCCAGTAGTCAGGGGCGCAATCAGCCCCAGCATTTT.

The gene calls are TRBV5-1 and TRBJ2-7, with 8 bases fitting TRBD1. Germline V gene sequence: CDR1 SGHRS, CDR2 YFSETQ. V dropped 4 bases and J dropped 3; count of bases not matched to a gene: 9. This CDR3 has 15 amino acids. CDR3 sequence reads: CASSRETGAGYEQYF. The CDR3 region has the DNA TGCGCCAGCAGCAGGGAGACAGGGGCCGGCTACGAGCAGTACTTC.

CDR3 loop: CASKLSTRVQPQHF. DNA of the CDR3: TGTGCCAGCAAGCTGTCGACCCGGGTTCAGCCCCAGCATTTT. The gene calls are TRBV28 and TRBJ1-5, with D hard to call. The germline V gene encodes CDR1 MDHEN and CDR2 SYDVKM. V shed 7 bases and J shed 6 bases, with 16 bases lying between them. The CDR3 length is 14 residues. Full variable domain (rest looked up from reference TRBV28 and TRBJ1-5): DVKVTQSSRYLVKRTGEKVFLECVQDMDHENMFWYRQDPGLGLRLIYFSYDVKMKEKGDIPEGYSVSREKKERFSLILESASTNQTSMYLCASKLSTRVQPQHFGDGTRLSIL.

The V and J genes are TRBV4-1 and TRBJ1-4; a weak D match, TRBD1 (6 bases). Per the germline V gene, CDR1 is MGHRA and CDR2 is YSYEKL. The CDR3 has 15 residues. The V and J ends lost 1 base and 8 bases respectively, with 14 bases between them. The CDR3 region has the DNA TGCGCCAGCAGCCAAGCCCCAGGGGATCGGGAAAAACTGTTTTTT. Translating gives CASSQAPGDREKLFF.

V usage is TRBV30 and J usage is TRBJ1-6, with 8 bases fitting TRBD1. The CDR3 contains 16 residues. Trimming cost V 3 bases and J 3 bases; bases outside gene matches: 7. Germline CDR1 and CDR2: GTSNPN and SVGIG (reference sequence). The CDR3 DNA is TGTGCCTGGAGGACAGGGGCCGGAGGCTATAATTCACCCCTCCACTTT. This sequence encodes CAWRTGAGGYNSPLHF.

V gene TRBV5-4 combines with J gene TRBJ1-5; 7 bases align to TRBD1. The CDR3 is 15 amino acids. CDR1 SGHNT and CDR2 YYREEE come from the germline V gene (reference sequence). The junction had 9 bases not matched to a gene; V was cut back by 2 bases and J by 7 bases. The CDR3 loop is CASSFDGQANQPQHF. The CDR3 nucleotides read TGTGCCAGCAGCTTCGATGGACAGGCAAACCAGCCCCAGCATTTT.

The chain links TRBV5-6 to TRBJ1-1; D call uncertain. Trimming cost V 1 base and J 0 bases, with 13 bases left between them. This CDR3 has 16 amino acids. From germline, CDR1 is SGHDT and CDR2 YYEEEE. In DNA, the CDR3 is TGTGCCAGCAGCTTGAACAGCCTCAGGCTGAACACTGAAGCTTTCTTT. Translation: CASSLNSLRLNTEAFF.

The rearrangement joins TRBV5-5 to TRBJ2-7; 10 bases fit TRBD1. The germline V gene has CDR1 SGHKS and CDR2 YYEKEE (reference sequence). The CDR3 sequence is 17 residues long. V shed 4 bases and J 0 bases; nucleotides not matched to a gene: 10. This CDR3 reads CASSHGTGVRSSYEQYF. CDR3 DNA sequence: TGTGCCAGCAGCCACGGGACAGGGGTCAGGAGCTCCTACGAGCAGTACTTC.

This chain joins TRBV27 and TRBJ1-2; 9 bases agree with TRBD1. From germline, CDR1 is MNHEY and CDR2 SMNVEV (reference sequence). J was trimmed by 8 bases and V by 5 bases; bases with no gene match: 15. The CDR3 runs to 16 residues. In DNA, the CDR3 is TGTGCCAGCAGTCCCAGGACAGGGGAAGGGGTTGGAGGCTACACCTTC. It is translated as CASSPRTGEGVGGYTF.

The rearrangement links TRBV29-1 to TRBJ2-7; possibly TRBD1 for D (5 bases). Germline V CDR1 and CDR2: SQVTM, ANQGSEA. Between the trimmed V and J ends, which lost 3 bases and 4 bases, there was a span of 10 bases. The CDR3 is made up of 12 amino acids. The CDR3 nucleotides read TGCAGCGTTGAGGCGACAGATTACGAGCAGTACTTC. This gives the protein CSVEATDYEQYF.

The chain uses TRBV7-9 and TRBJ2-7; TRBD2 is a possible D gene (6 bases). Trimming pared 5 bases from V and 5 bases from J, leaving 19 bases between. The CDR3 runs 15 residues. Per the germline V gene, CDR1 is SEHNR and CDR2 is FQNEAQ (reference sequence). CDR3 loop: CASSPRRGGDHEQYF. The CDR3 DNA reads as TGTGCCAGCAGCCCCCGGAGGGGAGGCGACCACGAGCAGTACTTC.

The chain carries TRBV11-2 and TRBJ1-1; TRBD1 might be the D (5 bases). The CDR3 is 11 residues long. Trimming shortened V by 10 bases and J by 11 bases, and 17 bases separated the two germline ends. CDR1 is SGHAT and CDR2 is FQNNGV in the germline V gene. The DNA of the CDR3 is TGTGCCACCACGCGCGGGGACCGGGCTTTCTTT. It specifies CATTRGDRAFF.

V usage is TRBV29-1 and J usage is TRBJ1-2; tentatively, D is TRBD1 (6 bases). Trimming cost V 2 bases and J 2 bases, with 9 bases left between them. The germline V gene encodes CDR1 SQVTM and CDR2 ANQGSEA. CDR3 size: 13 residues. The CDR3, as DNA: TGCAGCGTTGAACAGGGGATCAACTATGGCTACACCTTC. It encodes CSVEQGINYGYTF.

CDR3 sequence: CASWTLEAGYTF. The CDR3 DNA reads TGCGCCAGCTGGACTCTCGAGGCTGGCTACACCTTC. The chain couples TRBV5-1 to TRBJ1-2; D is unresolved. CDR3 size: 12 residues. Trimming cost V 7 bases and J 7 bases, with 14 bases left between them. Germline CDR1 reads SGHRS; CDR2 reads YFSETQ.

The chain has TRBV10-1 and TRBJ2-7; TRBD1 aligns across 7 bases. This CDR3 spans 13 amino acids. Germline V lookup: CDR1 WNHNN, CDR2 SYGVQD (reference sequence). V trimming: 5 bases; J trimming: 6 bases; junction bases outside the gene matches: 7. The CDR3 spells CASSRTGQSEQYF. CDR3 nucleotides: TGCGCCAGCAGTCGGACAGGCCAGTCCGAGCAGTACTTC.

For the CDR3, the DNA is TGTGCCAGTAGTATTGAGCGGGGGGGCTCAGAGACCCAGTACTTC. It yields the protein CASSIERGGSETQYF. V gene TRBV19 combines with J gene TRBJ2-5, with 10 bases identical to TRBD2. V dropped 3 bases and J dropped 4; count of bases not matched to a gene: 5. Germline CDR1 LNHDA, CDR2 SQIVND (reference sequence). CDR3 length: 15 residues.

The gene calls are TRBV5-8 and TRBJ1-6; a possible D gene is TRBD1 (5 bases). The CDR3 spans 16 residues. The V gene lost 0 bases and the J gene lost 6 bases, with 13 bases spanning the gap. In germline, CDR1 is SGHTS, CDR2 YDEGEE. The CDR3 coding sequence is TGTGCCAGCAGCTTGGGGACACCCAAGGTTAATTCACCCCTCCACTTT. It is translated as CASSLGTPKVNSPLHF.

J is TRBJ1-5 and V is TRBV18; 7 bases align to TRBD1. Germline V lookup: CDR1 KGHSH, CDR2 LQKENI. V trimming: 5 bases; J trimming: 13 bases; junction bases outside the gene matches: 17. The CDR3 sequence is 15 residues long. This CDR3 reads CASSVGTAVGEVQHF. The CDR3 DNA follows: TGTGCCAGCTCAGTCGGGACAGCCGTTGGGGAGGTGCAGCATTTT.

The chain has TRBV7-2 and TRBJ1-2; 7 nucleotides align to TRBD1. V trimming: 0 bases; J trimming: 6 bases; junction bases outside the gene matches: 10. The germline V gene has CDR1 SGHTA and CDR2 FQGNSA. The CDR3 runs to 16 residues. The CDR3, as DNA: TGTGCCAGCAGCTTAGCGGGGGTCCAGGGGGGAAATGGCTACACCTTC. The encoded protein is CASSLAGVQGGNGYTF.

The chain couples TRBV7-2 to TRBJ2-5, with D tentatively TRBD2 (7 bases). Germline V gives CDR1 SGHTA, CDR2 FQGNSA. Trimming stripped 4 bases from V and 8 bases from J, with 11 bases between. The CDR3 totals 12 residues. This CDR3 reads CASSSGEGTQYF. The CDR3 nucleotides are TGTGCCAGCAGCTCAGGGGAGGGTACCCAGTACTTC.

The chain combines TRBV27 with TRBJ2-7, with D uncertain. This CDR3 contains 12 residues. Trimming cost V 4 bases and J 7 bases, with 11 bases left between them. The V gene's germline CDR1 is MNHEY and CDR2 SMNVEV (reference sequence). CDR3 nucleotide sequence: TGTGCCAGCAGTTCTCCATCGCGGGAGCAGTACTTC. This codes for CASSSPSREQYF.

CDR3 DNA: TGTGCCAGCTCACCACCCTACCCACAGAGCTCCTACGAGCAGTACTTC. Amino acids: CASSPPYPQSSYEQYF. The J gene is TRBJ2-7, the V gene TRBV18, with D unresolved. The CDR3 runs to 16 residues. The germline V and J ends were trimmed by 0 bases and 0 bases, with 12 bases remaining between them. Germline V gene data show CDR1 as KGHSH and CDR2 as LQKENI.

The V gene is TRBV10-3, the J gene TRBJ1-5; a weak D match, TRBD1 (5 bases). The length of the CDR3 is 15 residues. Per the germline V gene, CDR1 is ENHRY and CDR2 is SYGVKD. Between the trimmed V and J ends, which lost 6 bases and 0 bases, there was a span of 12 bases. CDR3 nucleotides: TGTGCCATCAGCAAGACAGTTAATAGCAATCAGCCCCAGCATTTT. It yields the protein CAISKTVNSNQPQHF.

This chain joins TRBV5-4 and TRBJ2-7; the match to TRBD2 covers 9 bases. The V and J ends lost 0 bases and 2 bases, in that order; junction bases with no gene match: 3. Germline V lookup: CDR1 SGHNT, CDR2 YYREEE (reference sequence). This CDR3 region has 15 residues. Here the CDR3 reads CASSLGTSEAYEQYF. The CDR3 DNA reads as TGTGCCAGCAGCTTGGGGACTAGCGAAGCCTACGAGCAGTACTTC.

The chain uses TRBV6-5 and TRBJ2-7; 7 nucleotides line up with TRBD1. This CDR3 is 13 amino acids long. Per the germline V gene, CDR1 is MNHEY and CDR2 is SVGAGI. Trimming took 5 bases from V and 5 from J; bases not matched to a gene: 6. CDR3 protein: CASSSDRDDEQYF. CDR3 sequence (DNA): TGTGCCAGCAGTAGTGACAGGGACGACGAGCAGTACTTC.

The V and J genes are TRBV5-1 and TRBJ1-1; 7 nucleotides agree with TRBD1. This CDR3 region has 15 residues. V gave up 4 bases and J gave up 3 bases; unmatched junction bases: 9. In germline, CDR1 is SGHRS, CDR2 YFSETQ. The CDR3 sequence is CASSKKTGRDTEAFF. The CDR3 DNA is TGCGCCAGCAGCAAAAAGACAGGGCGCGACACTGAAGCTTTCTTT.

The CDR3 protein is CASSLIGGDNEQFF. For the CDR3, the DNA is TGTGCCAGCAGCTTAATAGGGGGGGACAATGAGCAGTTCTTC. The rearrangement links TRBV7-7 to TRBJ2-1, with D maybe TRBD2 (7 bases). Looked up from germline, CDR1 is SSHAT and CDR2 is FNYEAQ (reference sequence). The CDR3 spans 14 residues. Trimming took off 2 bases at V and 5 bases at J, with 10 bases between the two ends.

This chain joins TRBV28 and TRBJ2-1; 8 positions agree with TRBD2. Germline lookup yields CDR1 MDHEN and CDR2 SYDVKM. The V segment lost 6 bases and the J segment 7 bases; nucleotides outside the gene matches: 11. The length of the CDR3 is 15 residues. CDR3 amino acids: CASRPRAGGRNEQFF. The CDR3 DNA reads as TGTGCCAGCAGACCTAGGGCGGGGGGTAGGAATGAGCAGTTCTTC.

The chain joins TRBV9 to TRBJ2-3; 8 bases are a match to TRBD2. Germline V gene data show CDR1 as SGDLS and CDR2 as YYNGEE. The junction had 14 bases not matched to a gene; V was cut back by 0 bases and J by 2 bases. CDR3 length equals 19 residues. The CDR3 is CASSVAEGLAGRPTDTQYF. CDR3 in DNA: TGTGCCAGCAGCGTAGCTGAAGGACTAGCAGGAAGGCCCACAGATACGCAGTATTTT.